These T cell receptor beta chains were read from a single sample in a study of control samples from healthy donors and cancer patients. The table came from immunoSEQ multiplex PCR; TCRdb's copy has only in-frame clones and leaves some out. The sample yields about 170,000 clones, just under 95% seen once. The sample consisted of blood. These receptors originate from a woman aged 55-70 years in good health. The CDR3 runs from the conserved cysteine through the conserved F or W. The D gene is left open where the match is weak. For some rows the clone size is stated as once, few or many, or as a class when expanded; others skip it.

TGTGCCAGCAGCCGCGGTATCGCAGATACGCAGTATTTT CASSRGIADTQYF TRBJ2-3 TRBV14 . once
TGTGCCAGCAGCCTGGGACACACAAACAATGAGCAGTTCTTC CASSLGHTNNEQFF TRBJ2-1 TRBV7-3 . few
TGTGCCAGCAGCCAAGCGGGGGGATATTCACCCCTCCACTTT CASSQAGGYSPLHF TRBJ1-6 TRBV5-4 . .
TGCGCCAGCAGCACCCGACAGGGGGCGTACGGCTACACCTTC CASSTRQGAYGYTF TRBJ1-2 TRBV4-3 TRBD1 .
TGTGCCAGCAGCTACGGACTACTAGACACTGAAGCTTTCTTT CASSYGLLDTEAFF TRBJ1-1 TRBV7-8 . .
TGTGCCAGCAGCTCGTCCCGGGGAGATACGCAGTATTTT CASSSSRGDTQYF TRBJ2-3 TRBV7-3 . .
TGCGCCAGCAGCCTACGGTCGGCCCAGGCCACAGATACGCAGTATTTT CASSLRSAQATDTQYF TRBJ2-3 TRBV4-1 . .
TGTGCCAGCAGCCAAGATTTGGGGGACAGGTACTACAATGAGCAGTTCTTC CASSQDLGDRYYNEQFF TRBJ2-1 TRBV14 TRBD1 once
TGTGCCAGCAGCTTTAACCGAGACACTGAAGCTTTCTTT CASSFNRDTEAFF TRBJ1-1 TRBV7-2 . .
TGTGCCAGCAGCTCTGGGGTTGATCAGCCCCAGCATTTT CASSSGVDQPQHF TRBJ1-5 TRBV7-9 . .
TGTGCTAGTGGTTTGGTCCAAGGGGGCGGGACAGAAGCCAAAAACATTCAGTACTTC CASGLVQGGGTEAKNIQYF TRBJ2-4 TRBV12-5 . .
TGTGCCAGCAGCTTATTTGCGGGCGGAAGCACAGATACGCAGTATTTT CASSLFAGGSTDTQYF TRBJ2-3 TRBV7-8 . .
TGTGCCAGTAGTATAATGTTAGCGGGTGGGTACAATGAGCAGTTCTTC CASSIMLAGGYNEQFF TRBJ2-1 TRBV19 TRBD2 .
TGTGCCAGCAGTGAGGGCCCGGCGGTTGATTCACCCCTCCACTTT CASSEGPAVDSPLHF TRBJ1-6 TRBV2 . .
TGTGCCAGCAGCCAACCGGGACAGGGGCCACTCTCTGGGGCCAACGTCCTGACTTTC CASSQPGQGPLSGANVLTF TRBJ2-6 TRBV4-2 TRBD1 .
TGTGCCAGCAGCGCGGGACAGGGGGATGGCTACACCTTC CASSAGQGDGYTF TRBJ1-2 TRBV9 TRBD1 .
TGCGCCAGCAGCTTGGAGCGCTTTTATGACAGCACAGATACGCAGTATTTT CASSLERFYDSTDTQYF TRBJ2-3 TRBV5-1 . .
TGTGCCAGCAGCACTCCAGGGGGCCAAGAGACCCAGTACTTC CASSTPGGQETQYF TRBJ2-5 TRBV11-2 TRBD1 .
TGTGCCAGCAGCACCACACGTAGTGGGAATGAAAAACTGTTTTTT CASSTTRSGNEKLFF TRBJ1-4 TRBV7-9 . .
TGTGCCAGCAGCTCACCACCGGGACAGAGGAACACTGAAGCTTTCTTT CASSSPPGQRNTEAFF TRBJ1-1 TRBV7-9 TRBD1 .
TGTGCCAGCAGTGAAGCGCGGGTAACGCAGCCCCAGCATTTT CASSEARVTQPQHF TRBJ1-5 TRBV6-1 . .
TGTGCCAGCAGTTACGGGTGGGGAGGTGGCACCGGGGAGCTGTTTTTT CASSYGWGGGTGELFF TRBJ2-2 TRBV6-2/TRBV6-3 . .
TGTGCCAGCAGCCAAGTGGGGACTTACACAGATACGCAGTATTTT CASSQVGTYTDTQYF TRBJ2-3 TRBV4-2 . .
TGCGCCAGCAGCCAAGATAGTGGGTACACTGAAGCTTTCTTT CASSQDSGYTEAFF TRBJ1-1 TRBV4-3 . .
TGTGCCAGCAGCGTAGCGAGGTACCGGGCAACTAATGAAAAACTGTTTTTT CASSVARYRATNEKLFF TRBJ1-4 TRBV9 . .
TGCGCCAGCAGTGGAGCGCTAGCGGGCACCGGGGAGCTGTTTTTT CASSGALAGTGELFF TRBJ2-2 TRBV10-1 TRBD2 once
TGTGCCAGCAACCTGGGGGGTAGCAATCAGCCCCAGCATTTT CASNLGGSNQPQHF TRBJ1-5 TRBV27 . once
TGTGCCACCAGTGATCGGGGGGAAGAGACCCAGTACTTC CATSDRGEETQYF TRBJ2-5 TRBV24-1 TRBD2 .
TGTGCCAGCAGTTCCGGACAGGGGGGGGAAGCTTTCTTT CASSSGQGGEAFF TRBJ1-1 TRBV12-3/TRBV12-4 TRBD1 once
TGTGCCAGCAGTTTCGTGGGGTCCCATAATTCACCCCTCCACTTT CASSFVGSHNSPLHF TRBJ1-6 TRBV27 . .
TGTGCCAGCAGTTTTGGGCAGGCCAAAGCTTTCTTT CASSFGQAKAFF TRBJ1-1 TRBV12-3/TRBV12-4 . .
TGTGCCAGCAGTTATAGGGACAGGGGGTCAATATCCTACGAGCAGTACTTC CASSYRDRGSISYEQYF TRBJ2-7 TRBV6-2/TRBV6-3 TRBD1 .
TGTGCCAGCAGCTTAGGAGGGGGAGGGTTGGGTGAGCAGTTCTTC CASSLGGGGLGEQFF TRBJ2-1 TRBV7-9 . .
TGCGCCAGCAGCTTTGGAGGGTTCTCTGGAAACACCATATATTTT CASSFGGFSGNTIYF TRBJ1-3 TRBV5-1 . .
TGTGCCAGCAGCTCCCGGGACAGGGGTCTCCTTAATTGGAACATTCAGTACTTC CASSSRDRGLLNWNIQYF TRBJ2-4 TRBV7-3 TRBD1 .
TGTGCCAGCAGTGCTACCGGGGGCGAGACTGAAGCTTTCTTT CASSATGGETEAFF TRBJ1-1 TRBV2 . few
TGTGCCAGCAGTTTATCGCTGATAAATTCACCCCTCCACTTT CASSLSLINSPLHF TRBJ1-6 TRBV27 . .
TGTGCCAGCAGCTTAGGGGCAGGGGTCTACAATGAGCAGTTCTTC CASSLGAGVYNEQFF TRBJ2-1 TRBV11-2 . .
TGTGCCAGCAGCTCGACTAACACTGAAGCTTTCTTT CASSSTNTEAFF TRBJ1-1 TRBV7-2 . few
TGTGCCAGCAGTTCCCGACCCCGCTATGGCTACACCTTC CASSSRPRYGYTF TRBJ1-2 TRBV6-2/TRBV6-3 . .
TGCGCCAGCAGCTTCATGGGGAACACCGGGGAGCTGTTTTTT CASSFMGNTGELFF TRBJ2-2 TRBV5-1 . few
TGTGCCAGCAGGCTCGGGCGCAATCAGCCCCAGCATTTT CASRLGRNQPQHF TRBJ1-5 TRBV12-3/TRBV12-4 . .
TGTGCCAGCAGCCAAGATGGTTGGGAGACAGATACGCAGTATTTT CASSQDGWETDTQYF TRBJ2-3 TRBV14 . .
TGTGCCAGCAGCCCTAATGTAGGGGCAGACGAAGCTTTCTTT CASSPNVGADEAFF TRBJ1-1 TRBV6-2/TRBV6-3 . .
TGTGCCAGCAATCCCGGTCACGCTGAAGCTTTCTTT CASNPGHAEAFF TRBJ1-1 TRBV12-3/TRBV12-4 . .
TGTGCCAGCAGCCCCGGATTAGGTTTTACCTATGGCTACACCTTC CASSPGLGFTYGYTF TRBJ1-2 TRBV7-2 . .
TGTGCCAGCAGCATCGACAGGGTCTCTGAAGCTTTCTTT CASSIDRVSEAFF TRBJ1-1 TRBV5-4 TRBD1 once